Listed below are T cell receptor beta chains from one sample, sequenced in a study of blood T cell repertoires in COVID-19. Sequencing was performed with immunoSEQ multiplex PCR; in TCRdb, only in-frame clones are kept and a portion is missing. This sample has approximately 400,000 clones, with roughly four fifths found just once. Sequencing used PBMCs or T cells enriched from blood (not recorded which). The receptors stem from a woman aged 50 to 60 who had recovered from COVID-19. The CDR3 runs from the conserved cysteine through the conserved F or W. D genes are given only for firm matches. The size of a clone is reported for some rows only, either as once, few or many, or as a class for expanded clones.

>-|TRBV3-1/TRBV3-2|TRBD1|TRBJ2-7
TGTGCCAGCAGCCACGACAGGGAGAGGAACTACGAGCAGTACTTC
CASSHDRERNYEQYF
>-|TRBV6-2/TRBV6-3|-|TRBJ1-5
TGTGCCAGCAGTTACCCAACAGGGCTCAATCAGCCCCAGCATTTT
CASSYPTGLNQPQHF
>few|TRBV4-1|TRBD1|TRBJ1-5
TGCGCCAGCAGCCAACAATACAGGGGGGATAGCAATCAGCCCCAGCATTTT
CASSQQYRGDSNQPQHF
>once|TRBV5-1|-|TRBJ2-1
TGCGCCAGCAGCGTGACAGTCTTGGATGAGCAGTTCTTC
CASSVTVLDEQFF
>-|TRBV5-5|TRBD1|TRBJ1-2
TGTGCCAGCAGCTTGGGGGACAGGGAATATGGCTACACCTTC
CASSLGDREYGYTF
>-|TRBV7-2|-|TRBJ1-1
TGTGCCAGCAGCTTAGAGGCAGGGGCGCCCTTCTTT
CASSLEAGAPFF
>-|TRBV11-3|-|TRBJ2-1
TGTGCCAGCAGCCGTCCATTGGCTGCGAGGGACAATGAGCAGTTCTTC
CASSRPLAARDNEQFF
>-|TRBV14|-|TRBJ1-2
TGTGCCAGCAGCCAAGCCAGGGGAAACTATGGCTACACCTTC
CASSQARGNYGYTF
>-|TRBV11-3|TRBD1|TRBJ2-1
TGTGCCAGCCGACAGGGGATCGGCTACAATGAGCAGTTCTTC
CASRQGIGYNEQFF
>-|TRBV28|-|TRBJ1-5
TGTGCCAGCAGTTGGGGGGGAAATCAGCCCCAGCATTTT
CASSWGGNQPQHF
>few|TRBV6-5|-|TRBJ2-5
TGTGCCAGCAACCCGGGACAAGCTCAAGAGACCCAGTACTTC
CASNPGQAQETQYF
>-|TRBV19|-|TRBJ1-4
TGTGCCAGTAGTATTCAGGGTCGGAGTAATGAAAAACTGTTTTTT
CASSIQGRSNEKLFF
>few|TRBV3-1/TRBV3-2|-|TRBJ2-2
TGTGCCAGCAGCCGAACTACCGGGGAGCTGTTTTTT
CASSRTTGELFF
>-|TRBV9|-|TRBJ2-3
TGTGCCAGCAGCCCAAATTCGGGGACAGATACGCAGTATTTT
CASSPNSGTDTQYF
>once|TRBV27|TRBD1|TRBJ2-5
TGTGCCAGCAGCCAGGACAGGGGGCTAGAGACCCAGTACTTC
CASSQDRGLETQYF
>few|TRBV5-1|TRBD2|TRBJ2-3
TGCGCCAGCAGCCTTGAGCGGGGGGCGCAGTATTTT
CASSLERGAQYF
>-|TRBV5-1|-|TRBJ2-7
TGCGCCAGCAGCTTGGAGGGGCCCCCGTCCTACGAGCAGTACTTC
CASSLEGPPSYEQYF
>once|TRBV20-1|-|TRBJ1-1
TGCAGTGCTAGTTCAGGGGCCACTGAAGCTTTCTTT
CSASSGATEAFF
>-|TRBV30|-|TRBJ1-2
TGTGCCTGGAGTGTACCTCGGTTCTCCTATGGCTACACCTTC
CAWSVPRFSYGYTF
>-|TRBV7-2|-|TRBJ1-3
TGTGCCAGCAGCTTATCGCCGGTCATCAACTCTGGAAACACCATATATTTT
CASSLSPVINSGNTIYF
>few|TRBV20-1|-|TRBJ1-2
TGCAGTGCTAGTCAGGGGCATGGCTACACCTTC
CSASQGHGYTF
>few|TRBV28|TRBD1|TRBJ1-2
TGTGCCAGCAGCCCCCTGGGACAGGGAGTTTTTGGCTACACCTTC
CASSPLGQGVFGYTF
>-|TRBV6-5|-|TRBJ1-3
TGTGCCAGCAGATTAACCAGCTCTGGAAACACCATATATTTT
CASRLTSSGNTIYF
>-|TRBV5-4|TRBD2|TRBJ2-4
TGTGCCAGCAGCTTGGAGTTGGCTAGCGGGGGAAACATTCAGTACTTC
CASSLELASGGNIQYF
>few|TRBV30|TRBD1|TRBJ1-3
TGTGCCTGGAGTGCCCTTACAGGGGGCGCGGGAAACACCATATATTTT
CAWSALTGGAGNTIYF
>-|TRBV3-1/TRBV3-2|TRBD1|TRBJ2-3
TGTGCCAGCAGCGCCCTCTTCCACAGGGGGCGTCTAGATACGCAGTATTTT
CASSALFHRGRLDTQYF
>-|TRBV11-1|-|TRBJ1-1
TGTGCCAGCGGTACACAGGGGAACACTGAAGCTTTCTTT
CASGTQGNTEAFF
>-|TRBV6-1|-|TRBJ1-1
TGTGCCAGCAGTGACGGGGGAGTGAACACTGAAGCTTTCTTT
CASSDGGVNTEAFF
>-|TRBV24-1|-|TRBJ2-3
TGTGCCACCAGTGATTCTTCGGCTAGATTCGAACCAGATACGCAGTATTTT
CATSDSSARFEPDTQYF
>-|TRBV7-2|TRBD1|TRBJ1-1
TGTGCCAGCAGCTTTGGGCGGACAGGAGGGTTTGATGAAGCTTTCTTT
CASSFGRTGGFDEAFF
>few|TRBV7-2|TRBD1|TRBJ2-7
TGTGCCAGCAGCTCAGGGGGACAGACGAGTTACGAGCAGTACTTC
CASSSGGQTSYEQYF
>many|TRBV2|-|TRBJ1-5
TGTGCCAGCAGTCCGGACAGCGGCAATCAGCCCCAGCATTTT
CASSPDSGNQPQHF
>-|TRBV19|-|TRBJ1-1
TGTGCCAGTAGGATACAGGGAAACACTGAAGCTTTCTTT
CASRIQGNTEAFF
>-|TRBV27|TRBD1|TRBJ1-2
TGTGCCAGCAGCTCGGACAGGACGGATGGCTACACCTTC
CASSSDRTDGYTF
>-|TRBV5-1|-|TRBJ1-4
TGCGCCAGCAGCTTACAGGGAGCGGATGAAAAACTGTTTTTT
CASSLQGADEKLFF
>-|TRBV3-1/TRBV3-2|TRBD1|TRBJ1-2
TGTGCCAGCAGCCCAGGACAGGTTATTGACTATGGCTACACCTTC
CASSPGQVIDYGYTF
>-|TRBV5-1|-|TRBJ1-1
TGCGCCAGCAGCTTAGGGGACACAGAAGCTTTCTTT
CASSLGDTEAFF
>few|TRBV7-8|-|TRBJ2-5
TGTGCCAGCAGCTTAGATATAGGGAGAGAGACCCAGTACTTC
CASSLDIGRETQYF
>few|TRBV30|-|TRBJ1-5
TGTGCCTGGAGTGCCCAGGGCAATCAGCCCCAGCATTTT
CAWSAQGNQPQHF
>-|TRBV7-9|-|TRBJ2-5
TGTGCCAGCAGCTTCTCAGCGGGTCCGGGGACCCAGTACTTC
CASSFSAGPGTQYF
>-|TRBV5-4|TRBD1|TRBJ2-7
TGTGCCAGCAGCGCCCCCGGACAGGGAGCCTACGAGCAGTACTTC
CASSAPGQGAYEQYF
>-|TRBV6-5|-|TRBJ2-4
TGTGCCGGAGGGTTGGCGGGGGCCGCCAAAAACATTCAGTACTTC
CAGGLAGAAKNIQYF
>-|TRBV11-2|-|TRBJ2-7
TGTGCCAGCAGCGACCGAACAGGACAAATACTTTACGAGCAGTACTTC
CASSDRTGQILYEQYF
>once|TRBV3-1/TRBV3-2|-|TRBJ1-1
TGTGCCAGCAGCCACGGTTTGATGAACACTGAAGCTTTCTTT
CASSHGLMNTEAFF
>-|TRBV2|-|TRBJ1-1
TGTGCCAGCAGAAGCGACCTCGGGGGAAACACTGAAGCTTTCTTT
CASRSDLGGNTEAFF